Shown below are 29 T cell receptor beta chains from a single sample sequenced in a study of blood T cell repertoires in COVID-19. Using immunoSEQ multiplex PCR, the repertoire was profiled, and TCRdb retains in-frame clones only, with some absent. Counted here are 150,000 to 200,000 clones, 86% occurring once; the ten biggest clones make up less than 25%. Sample: peripheral blood. The receptors come from a man between 65 and 85 years old with active or convalescent COVID-19.

This clone was seen only a few times. V gene TRBV7-3 combines with J gene TRBJ1-6; 7 bases are shared with TRBD1. The CDR3 consists of 14 residues. V shed 5 bases, J shed 7 bases, and the junction held 5 bases outside the gene matches. Germline CDR1 SGHTA, CDR2 FQGTGA. CDR3 in amino acids: CASSPGQRNSPLHF. The CDR3 DNA is TGTGCCAGCAGCCCGGGACAGCGAAATTCACCCCTCCACTTT.

The chain uses TRBV28 and TRBJ2-7, with D perhaps TRBD1 (5 bases). The V gene lost 6 bases and the J gene lost 4 bases, with 19 bases spanning the gap. CDR1 and CDR2 from the germline V gene are MDHEN and SYDVKM. CDR3 length: 15 amino acids. The CDR3 DNA sequence: TGTGCCAGCAGCCCTGGACAAGGGGTAAAGTACGAGCAGTACTTC. Encoded protein: CASSPGQGVKYEQYF.

This clone was observed once. This sequence joins TRBV19 and TRBJ1-2; 7 nucleotides line up with TRBD1. The V gene's germline CDR1 is LNHDA and CDR2 SQIVND (reference sequence). CDR3 length equals 15 residues. J gave up 6 bases and V 5 bases, and 12 bases lay outside the gene matches. The CDR3 loop is CASSSRQGGWDGYTF. The CDR3 bases are TGTGCCAGTAGTTCCCGACAGGGAGGCTGGGATGGCTACACCTTC. Using reference TRBV19 and TRBJ1-2 for the parts outside the CDR3, the full variable domain is DGGITQSPKYLFRKEGQNVTLSCEQNLNHDAMYWYRQDPGQGLRLIYYSQIVNDFQKGDIAEGYSVSREKKESFPLTVTSAQKNPTAFYLCASSSRQGGWDGYTFGSGTRLTVV.

In its sample, this clone was seen once. The chain has TRBV6-5 and TRBJ1-1; 9 bases match TRBD1. The CDR3 consists of 14 residues. Looked up from germline, CDR1 is MNHEY and CDR2 is SVGAGI. V lost 2 bases and J lost 7; bases outside the gene matches: 5. For the CDR3, the DNA is TGTGCCAGCAGTTACGGGACAGGGACGTTTGAAGCTTTCTTT. As protein: CASSYGTGTFEAFF.

J is TRBJ2-7 and V is TRBV6-5; TRBD2 agrees at 9 bases. The CDR3 is made up of 15 amino acids. Trimming cost V 2 bases and J 5 bases; bases outside gene matches: 7. Looked up from germline, CDR1 is MNHEY and CDR2 is SVGAGI. CDR3 protein: CASSYDSGRGNEQYF. CDR3 nucleotide sequence: TGTGCCAGCAGTTACGATAGCGGGAGAGGAAACGAGCAGTACTTC.

The chain couples TRBV30 to TRBJ1-2; possible D gene TRBD1, 6 bases. The CDR3 has 11 residues. Germline loops: CDR1 GTSNPN, CDR2 SVGIG (reference sequence). Between the trimmed V and J ends, which lost 3 bases and 8 bases, there was a span of 10 bases. Written as DNA, the CDR3 is TGTGCCTGGAGCAACAGGGAAGGCTACACCTTC. Amino acid sequence: CAWSNREGYTF.

The chain joins TRBV7-9 to TRBJ2-1; 8 positions match TRBD2. The CDR3 covers 17 residues. The V and J ends lost 2 bases and 4 bases, in that order; junction bases with no gene match: 10. Germline CDR1 reads SEHNR; CDR2 reads FQNEAQ (reference sequence). Here the CDR3 DNA reads TGTGCCAGCAGCTTAAGGGGGAGGGTAGCGGGGTACAATGAGCAGTTCTTC. It is translated as CASSLRGRVAGYNEQFF.

The gene calls are TRBV4-1 and TRBJ1-1; no clear D. With 4 bases removed from V and 5 bases from J, the gap between germline ends came to 20 bases. The CDR3 loop spans 16 amino acids. Germline assignment: CDR1 MGHRA and CDR2 YSYEKL. Here the CDR3 DNA reads TGCGCCAGCAGCCGTCGACCTCCCGCCACGGGTACTGAAGCTTTCTTT. Translated, it gives CASSRRPPATGTEAFF.

This clone has a single count. The V gene is TRBV4-3, the J gene TRBJ2-1, with D maybe TRBD1 (5 bases). This CDR3 comprises 15 residues. V dropped 0 bases and J dropped 7 bases, with 13 bases sitting between them. Germline V lookup: CDR1 LGHNA, CDR2 YSLEER. CDR3 in DNA: TGCGCCAGCAGCCAAGAGGGTTGGAAGGGGAATGAGCAGTTCTTC. It codes for CASSQEGWKGNEQFF.

This clone was counted once. This chain connects TRBV7-2 to TRBJ2-7, with TRBD2 identical over 7 bases. J was trimmed by 9 bases and V by 4 bases; bases with no gene match: 6. The CDR3 spans 12 residues. The germline V gene encodes CDR1 SGHTA and CDR2 FQGNSA. CDR3 nucleotides: TGTGCCAGCAGCTCGGGACTATCGGGGCAGTACTTC. Its translation is CASSSGLSGQYF.

This clone has just one count. The V gene is TRBV7-8, the J gene TRBJ1-2; D ambiguous. The CDR3 sequence is 16 residues long. In germline, CDR1 is SGHVS, CDR2 FQNEAQ. V dropped 3 bases and J dropped 6 bases, with 20 bases sitting between them. For the CDR3, the DNA is TGTGCCAGCAGCTTCACGGGTACTCAGTCCATTCATGGCTACACCTTC. Translating gives CASSFTGTQSIHGYTF.

The chain has TRBV19 and TRBJ1-5; 9 positions match TRBD1. This CDR3 has 14 residues. Looked up from germline, CDR1 is LNHDA and CDR2 is SQIVND (reference sequence). Trimming at V came to 5 bases and at J to 4 bases, leaving 3 bases not matched to a gene. CDR3 DNA: TGTGCCAGTAGTGGAGACAGGGGGAATCAGCCCCAGCATTTT. It encodes CASSGDRGNQPQHF.

The V gene is TRBV7-2, the J gene TRBJ1-5; D remains unclear. The V end was cut by 1 base, the J end by 6 bases, with 13 bases between. Germline V gene data show CDR1 as SGHTA and CDR2 as FQGNSA. The CDR3 loop spans 15 amino acids. The CDR3: CASSLGAARGQPQHF. The CDR3 coding sequence is TGTGCCAGCAGCTTAGGGGCAGCCCGGGGTCAGCCCCAGCATTTT.

The chain recombines TRBV6-1 with TRBJ2-7; 11 nucleotides line up with TRBD2. This CDR3 comprises 16 residues. The junction had 6 bases not matched to a gene; V was cut back by 4 bases and J by 1 base. Looked up from germline, CDR1 is MNHNS and CDR2 is SASEGT. CDR3 amino acids: CASSAPGTSGSYEQYF. In nucleotides, the CDR3 is TGTGCCAGCAGTGCCCCGGGGACTAGCGGATCCTACGAGCAGTACTTC.

The V call is TRBV11-2, the J call TRBJ2-1; D possibly corresponds to TRBD2 (6 bases). This CDR3 comprises 15 residues. Germline V gene data show CDR1 as SGHAT and CDR2 as FQNNGV. V lost 5 bases to trimming and J lost 4 bases, with 15 bases between them. For the CDR3, the DNA is TGTGCCAGCAGCCGAGCAGGGAGGTCGTACAATGAGCAGTTCTTC. This gives the protein CASSRAGRSYNEQFF.

V and J are TRBV24-1 and TRBJ2-2; 10 nucleotides align to TRBD1. V lost 9 bases to trimming and J lost 7 bases; unmatched junction nucleotides: 7. There are 14 residues in the CDR3. CDR1 KGHDR and CDR2 SFDVKD come from the germline V gene. The CDR3 sequence is CATGGQGLDGELFF. The CDR3 DNA reads TGTGCCACCGGGGGACAGGGGCTTGACGGGGAGCTGTTTTTT.

V usage is TRBV19 and J usage is TRBJ2-1; 10 bases map to TRBD2. The CDR3 has 15 amino acids. V lost 6 bases and J lost 0; bases outside the gene matches: 2. The V gene's germline CDR1 is LNHDA and CDR2 SQIVND (reference sequence). The CDR3 here is CASRPSGSSYNEQFF. CDR3 nucleotides: TGTGCCAGTAGGCCTAGCGGGAGCTCCTACAATGAGCAGTTCTTC.

In DNA, the CDR3 is TGTGCCAGCAGTCCCAGGGGTGGCGGAGCTTTCTTT. Its protein is CASSPRGGGAFF. The chain joins TRBV28 to TRBJ1-1, with a possible D match to TRBD1 (6 bases). Trimming shortened V by 5 bases and J by 10 bases, and 14 bases separated the two germline ends. Germline assignment: CDR1 MDHEN and CDR2 SYDVKM. The CDR3 totals 12 residues.

A few counts support this clone. The gene calls are TRBV18 and TRBJ2-1, with TRBD1 identical over 11 bases. The CDR3 runs 16 residues. V shed 1 base and J 2 bases; nucleotides not matched to a gene: 1. Per the germline V gene, CDR1 is KGHSH and CDR2 is LQKENI. The CDR3 coding sequence is TGTGCCAGCTCACCACGGGACAGGGGGACCTACAATGAGCAGTTCTTC. It encodes CASSPRDRGTYNEQFF.

This clone has more than one count but fewer than ten. The rearrangement joins TRBV19 to TRBJ1-2; the D is unclear. The germline V gene has CDR1 LNHDA and CDR2 SQIVND (reference sequence). This CDR3 spans 16 amino acids. V shed 5 bases and J shed 6 bases, with 22 bases lying between them. In nucleotides, the CDR3 is TGTGCCAGTAGTTCCACGACCGAGACCCTACTACATGGCTACACCTTC. Residues: CASSSTTETLLHGYTF.

Here the CDR3 reads CAIPKLSGRYTGELFF. In nucleotides, the CDR3 is TGTGCCATCCCGAAACTTAGCGGGAGATACACCGGGGAGCTGTTTTTT. The rearrangement links TRBV11-2 to TRBJ2-2; 9 bases fit TRBD2. Trimming removed 10 bases from V and 3 bases from J; junction bases left unmatched: 12. The germline CDR1 and CDR2 sequences are SGHAT and FQNNGV. The CDR3 has 16 amino acids.

The rearrangement uses TRBV30 and TRBJ2-7; 7 positions match TRBD2. CDR1 is GTSNPN and CDR2 is SVGIG in the germline V gene (reference sequence). The CDR3 is 15 residues long. Unmatched junction bases numbered 6, after V lost 0 bases and J lost 1 base. The CDR3 loop reads CAWSVRGGGSYEQYF. CDR3 nucleotide sequence: TGTGCCTGGAGTGTACGAGGCGGGGGTTCCTACGAGCAGTACTTC.

CDR3 nucleotide sequence: TGCGCCAGCAGCTTGGGGGGAGCCGACAATGAGCAGTTCTTC. Translation: CASSLGGADNEQFF. The chain carries TRBV5-1 and TRBJ2-1; possible D gene TRBD2, 5 bases. Per the germline V gene, CDR1 is SGHRS and CDR2 is YFSETQ. Trimming pared 0 bases from V and 5 bases from J, leaving 9 bases between. CDR3 size: 14 residues.

The chain combines TRBV6-6 with TRBJ1-2; D possibly corresponds to TRBD1 (5 bases). With 5 bases removed from V and 4 bases from J, the gap between germline ends came to 11 bases. The germline V gene has CDR1 MNHNY and CDR2 SVGAGI (reference sequence). This CDR3 spans 13 amino acids. The CDR3 DNA is TGTGCCAGCAGTCCCGGGGGTGGCTATGGCTACACCTTC. Amino acids: CASSPGGGYGYTF.

The rearrangement links TRBV28 to TRBJ1-5; 7 nucleotides match TRBD1. This CDR3 has 15 amino acids. The V segment lost 10 bases and the J segment 8 bases; nucleotides outside the gene matches: 17. CDR1 and CDR2 (germline): MDHEN, SYDVKM. The CDR3 coding sequence is TGTGCCACCACCCTCGAGACAGGGTTGAGGAAGCCCCAGCATTTT. It codes for CATTLETGLRKPQHF.

The chain carries TRBV9 and TRBJ1-3; TRBD1 agrees at 8 bases. CDR1 is SGDLS and CDR2 is YYNGEE in the germline V gene. CDR3 size: 17 residues. J gave up 5 bases and V 1 base, and 11 bases lay outside the gene matches. CDR3 nucleotides: TGTGCCAGCAGCGTAACCGGGACAGGCCGGCAGAGAAACACCATATATTTT. Translating it yields CASSVTGTGRQRNTIYF. Full variable domain (outside the CDR3, taken from reference TRBV9 and TRBJ1-3): DSGVTQTPKHLITATGQRVTLRCSPRSGDLSVYWYQQSLDQGLQFLIQYYNGEERAKGNILERFSAQQFPDLHSELNLSSLELGDSALYFCASSVTGTGRQRNTIYFGEGSWLTVV.

The gene calls are TRBV7-6 and TRBJ1-1; TRBD1 is a possible D gene (5 bases). The germline gives CDR1 SGHVS, CDR2 FNYEAQ. The ends were cut back, 4 bases at V and 4 bases at J, with 16 bases in the middle. This CDR3 spans 15 amino acids. CDR3 protein: CASSSMTRGGTEAFF. CDR3 coding DNA: TGTGCCAGCAGCTCCATGACCCGGGGGGGCACTGAAGCTTTCTTT. Full variable domain (missing parts from reference TRBV7-6 and TRBJ1-1): GAGVSQSPRYKVTKRGQDVALRCDPISGHVSLYWYRQALGQGPEFLTYFNYEAQQDKSGLPNDRFSAERPEGSISTLTIQRTEQRDSAMYRCASSSMTRGGTEAFFGQGTRLTVV.

This clone was counted only a few times. The V and J genes are TRBV7-9 and TRBJ2-3, with D perhaps matching TRBD1 (6 bases). Trimming stripped 5 bases from V and 0 bases from J, with 12 bases between. The germline CDR1 and CDR2 sequences are SEHNR and FQNEAQ (reference sequence). This CDR3 spans 15 amino acids. The CDR3 nucleotides are TGTGCCAGCAGCCCCCAGGGGACCAGCACAGATACGCAGTATTTT. Amino acids: CASSPQGTSTDTQYF.

This clone was seen more than once but under ten times. The V gene is TRBV18, the J gene TRBJ2-7; 8 positions match TRBD1. Per the germline V gene, CDR1 is KGHSH and CDR2 is LQKENI. J was trimmed by 5 bases and V by 3 bases; bases with no gene match: 9. CDR3 size: 15 residues. Here the CDR3 reads CASSPRTGQGDEQYF. For the CDR3, the DNA is TGTGCCAGCTCACCCAGAACAGGACAGGGCGACGAGCAGTACTTC.